This entry describes one TCR beta chain. Its antigen remains unidentified. The CDR3 contains 15 residues. Germline values: CDR1 MNHEY, CDR2 SVGAGI. Trimming cost V 7 bases and J 4 bases; bases outside gene matches: 11. PCR involved 60 Vbeta and 13 Jbeta primers. TCRdb's table, derived via immunoSEQ multiplex PCR, lists solely in-frame clones and lacks some. This sample has about 190,000 clones, with around 75% found just once. These data are taken from a study of cytomegalovirus exposure and HLA in healthy donors. Study findings and constraints: Sequence variants that were highly shared formed a cluster that was likely a sequencing artifact. What a later analysis showed was that several of the most significant clusters appeared linked to common viral pathogens. Most of the TCR beta V segments (in an earlier analysis) were productive either about 90% or about 30% of the time. A later analysis showed HLA-associated TCR beta chains outstripping equally common others in clonal expansion.

The J gene is TRBJ2-5, the V gene TRBV6-5; 8 bases match TRBD2. Sample: PBMCs. This TCR came from a woman aged 25-40 years in good health and CMV-seropositive. This CDR3 reads CASTAGGTSTETQYF. CDR3 nucleotide sequence: TGTGCCAGCACCGCGGGGGGTACTAGTACAGAGACCCAGTACTTC.